A selection of T cell receptor beta chains follows, all from one sample in a study of tumor and adjacent non-tumor tissue in lung cancer. One entry per CDR3 protein results from TCRdb running MiXCR on the multiplex PCR reads. The sample records roughly 82,000 distinct CDR3 sequences, 76% being singletons. What was sequenced was distant non-tumor lung tissue. These receptors were collected from a woman aged 45-59 years with non-small cell lung cancer. Both conserved end residues are part of each CDR3. D genes are given only for firm matches. Expanded clones get a size class; other rows say once, few or many, or leave the size out.

abundance: .
d_gene: .
j_gene: TRBJ1-4
len: 11
v_gene: TRBV29-1
CDR3aa: CGAGVESKLFF
CDR3nt: TGCGGCGCCGGGGTCGAGAGTAAACTGTTTTTT

abundance: .
d_gene: .
j_gene: TRBJ2-5
len: 14
v_gene: TRBV10-3
CDR3aa: CVISIVGSQETQHF
CDR3nt: TGTGTCATCAGCATAGTGGGGTCCCAAGAGACCCAGCACTTC

abundance: .
d_gene: .
j_gene: TRBJ1-4
len: 15
v_gene: TRBV12-3/TRBV12-4
CDR3aa: CASRLRGSTNEKLFF
CDR3nt: TGTGCCAGCCGCCTCAGAGGTTCAACTAATGAAAAACTGTTTTTT

abundance: .
d_gene: .
j_gene: TRBJ1-5
len: 11
v_gene: TRBV6-1
CDR3aa: CANTPIGPQHF
CDR3nt: TGTGCCAACACTCCAATCGGGCCCCAGCATTTT

abundance: few
d_gene: .
j_gene: TRBJ1-2
len: 14
v_gene: TRBV28
CDR3aa: CASSFQGQFYGYTF
CDR3nt: TGTGCCAGCAGTTTCCAAGGACAGTTCTATGGCTACACCTTC

abundance: .
d_gene: .
j_gene: TRBJ2-7
len: 14
v_gene: TRBV5-5
CDR3aa: CASSWAAYSYEQYF
CDR3nt: TGTGCCAGCAGCTGGGCAGCTTACTCCTACGAGCAGTATTTC

abundance: .
d_gene: .
j_gene: TRBJ1-1
len: 12
v_gene: TRBV10-3
CDR3aa: CVISERQCEAFF
CDR3nt: TGTGTCATCAGTGAGAGACAATGTGAAGCTTTCTTT

abundance: medium-sized
d_gene: .
j_gene: TRBJ2-7
len: 12
v_gene: TRBV29-1
CDR3aa: CSVKRETGEQYF
CDR3nt: TGCAGCGTAAAACGGGAAACGGGCGAGCAGTACTTC

abundance: .
d_gene: .
j_gene: TRBJ2-3
len: 14
v_gene: TRBV6-6
CDR3aa: CTSTEGSITDTQYF
CDR3nt: TGTACCAGCACAGAAGGCAGTATCACAGATACGCAGTATTTT

abundance: .
d_gene: .
j_gene: TRBJ2-1
len: 16
v_gene: TRBV6-1
CDR3aa: CASTPAEGSGDNEQFF
CDR3nt: TGTGCCAGCACCCCAGCCGAGGGGTCGGGTGACAATGAGCAATTCTTC

abundance: .
d_gene: .
j_gene: TRBJ2-1
len: 13
v_gene: TRBV6-5
CDR3aa: CVSSYDGGHEQFF
CDR3nt: TGTGTCAGCAGTTACGACGGGGGCCATGAGCAGTTCTTC

abundance: .
d_gene: .
j_gene: TRBJ2-2
len: 15
v_gene: TRBV5-1
CDR3aa: CASSLEALNTGDLFF
CDR3nt: TGCGCCAGCAGCTTGGAAGCCCTTAACACCGGGGACCTGTTTTTT

abundance: .
d_gene: .
j_gene: TRBJ2-7
len: 14
v_gene: TRBV11-2
CDR3aa: CASIQADSAYEQYF
CDR3nt: TGTGCCAGCATCCAGGCGGACAGTGCCTACGAGCAGTACTTC

abundance: .
d_gene: TRBD1
j_gene: TRBJ2-7
len: 13
v_gene: TRBV28
CDR3aa: CATLLGQEYEQYF
CDR3nt: TGTGCCACCCTCCTCGGACAGGAATATGAGCAGTACTTC

abundance: .
d_gene: TRBD1
j_gene: TRBJ2-1
len: 17
v_gene: TRBV29-1
CDR3aa: CSVERGDRVVPYNEQFF
CDR3nt: TGCAGCGTTGAAAGGGGAGACAGGGTGGTGCCCTATAATGAGCAGTTCTTC

abundance: .
d_gene: TRBD2
j_gene: TRBJ2-5
len: 14
v_gene: TRBV5-4
CDR3aa: CVSSSAGAEETQYF
CDR3nt: TGTGTCAGTAGCTCCGCGGGAGCTGAAGAGACCCAGTACTTC

abundance: .
d_gene: .
j_gene: TRBJ2-7
len: 13
v_gene: TRBV11-2
CDR3aa: CANSLESSGEQYF
CDR3nt: TGTGCTAACAGCTTAGAGTCGTCGGGCGAGCAGTATTTC

abundance: many
d_gene: TRBD2
j_gene: TRBJ2-7
len: 14
v_gene: TRBV5-1
CDR3aa: CASSFRGGSYEQYF
CDR3nt: TGCGCCAGCAGCTTCCGCGGGGGGTCCTACGAGCAGTACTTC

abundance: .
d_gene: .
j_gene: TRBJ2-7
len: 14
v_gene: TRBV6-6
CDR3aa: CASSSRDKTYKQYF
CDR3nt: TGCGCAAGCAGTTCCAGGGACAAAACCTACAAGCAGTACTTC

abundance: once
d_gene: .
j_gene: TRBJ1-4
len: 17
v_gene: TRBV6-5
CDR3aa: CARSHLNPGGANEKLFF
CDR3nt: TGTGCCAGAAGCCATCTTAATCCAGGAGGCGCTAATGAAAAACTGTTTTTT

abundance: .
d_gene: .
j_gene: TRBJ2-7
len: 12
v_gene: TRBV12-3/TRBV12-4
CDR3aa: CASRGYAYEQCF
CDR3nt: TGTGCCAGCAGGGGATATGCCTACGAGCAGTGCTTC

abundance: .
d_gene: .
j_gene: TRBJ2-5
len: 11
v_gene: TRBV29-1
CDR3aa: CSGGRQDTQYF
CDR3nt: TGCAGCGGTGGACGGCAGGATACCCAGTACTTC

abundance: many
d_gene: TRBD1
j_gene: TRBJ1-2
len: 13
v_gene: TRBV29-1
CDR3aa: CSVPWTGFGGYTF
CDR3nt: TGCAGCGTTCCCTGGACAGGGTTTGGTGGCTACACCTTC

abundance: .
d_gene: .
j_gene: TRBJ2-1
len: 14
v_gene: TRBV6-5
CDR3aa: CAGSTYLDRAEQFF
CDR3nt: TGTGCCGGTAGTACATACTTAGATCGGGCCGAGCAGTTCTTC

abundance: .
d_gene: TRBD2
j_gene: TRBJ2-5
len: 14
v_gene: TRBV20-1
CDR3aa: CSVLDLAGEETQNF
CDR3nt: TGCAGTGTGTTGGATCTAGCGGGAGAAGAGACGCAGAACTTC

abundance: .
d_gene: TRBD1
j_gene: TRBJ2-1
len: 16
v_gene: TRBV11-2
CDR3aa: CASSLEAGQGMNEQIF
CDR3nt: TGTGCCAGTAGCTTAGAGGCGGGACAGGGTATGAATGAGCAGATCTTT

abundance: .
d_gene: TRBD1
j_gene: TRBJ1-2
len: 16
v_gene: TRBV5-5
CDR3aa: CASSVSGARTGKGYTF
CDR3nt: TGTGCCAGCAGCGTGAGTGGAGCTAGGACAGGGAAAGGCTACACCTTC

abundance: .
d_gene: .
j_gene: TRBJ2-5
len: 16
v_gene: TRBV10-1
CDR3aa: CASSPRGARGQETRYF
CDR3nt: TGCGCCAGCAGTCCACGGGGGGCCAGGGGCCAAGAGACTCGGTACTTC

abundance: .
d_gene: .
j_gene: TRBJ2-2
len: 14
v_gene: TRBV5-1
CDR3aa: CASSSQGITGELFF
CDR3nt: TGCGCCAGTAGCTCTCAGGGTATCACCGGGGAGCTGTTTTTT

abundance: .
d_gene: TRBD2
j_gene: TRBJ2-2
len: 17
v_gene: TRBV6-2/TRBV6-3
CDR3aa: CASSSRTSDRRTGELFF
CDR3nt: TGTGCCAGCAGTTCTCGGACTAGCGATAGAAGGACCGGGGAGCTGTTTTTT

abundance: once
d_gene: .
j_gene: TRBJ2-2
len: 17
v_gene: TRBV6-1
CDR3aa: CASSARAQVGSVGELFF
CDR3nt: TGTGCCAGCAGTGCCCGGGCGCAGGTAGGTAGTGTCGGGGAGCTGTTTTTT

abundance: .
d_gene: TRBD1
j_gene: TRBJ2-3
len: 15
v_gene: TRBV29-1
CDR3aa: CSVEVRYRGTDMQYF
CDR3nt: TGCAGCGTTGAAGTCAGGTACAGGGGAACTGATATGCAGTATTTT

abundance: few
d_gene: .
j_gene: TRBJ1-1
len: 14
v_gene: TRBV29-1
CDR3aa: CRVGVQTRNTEAFF
CDR3nt: TGCAGGGTCGGCGTACAGACACGGAACACTGAAGCTTTCTTT

abundance: many
d_gene: .
j_gene: TRBJ2-5
len: 16
v_gene: TRBV11-2
CDR3aa: CASSQGTVVFGETQYF
CDR3nt: TGTGCCAGCAGCCAAGGGACTGTGGTGTTCGGAGAGACCCAGTACTTC

abundance: .
d_gene: .
j_gene: TRBJ1-1
len: 14
v_gene: TRBV11-2
CDR3aa: CASSFIPLGTEALF
CDR3nt: TGTGCCAGCAGCTTCATCCCCCTGGGGACCGAAGCTCTCTTT

abundance: once
d_gene: TRBD1
j_gene: TRBJ1-6
len: 13
v_gene: TRBV29-1
CDR3aa: CSVSGTGVSALHF
CDR3nt: TGTAGCGTCTCCGGGACAGGGGTCTCGGCCCTCCACTTT

abundance: .
d_gene: TRBD1
j_gene: TRBJ1-1
len: 14
v_gene: TRBV4-2
CDR3aa: CAISQQGGNTEAFF
CDR3nt: TGTGCCATCAGCCAGCAGGGGGGCAACACTGAAGCTTTCTTC

abundance: once
d_gene: .
j_gene: TRBJ2-5
len: 13
v_gene: TRBV9
CDR3aa: CASSSGVEVTQYF
CDR3nt: TGTGCCAGCAGTTCGGGTGTCGAGGTGACCCAATACTTC

abundance: .
d_gene: TRBD2
j_gene: TRBJ2-7
len: 17
v_gene: TRBV11-2
CDR3aa: CANSPRTSERALWEQYF
CDR3nt: TGTGCCAACAGCCCCCGGACTAGCGAGAGGGCATTATGGGAGCAGTACTTC

abundance: .
d_gene: TRBD2
j_gene: TRBJ2-5
len: 14
v_gene: TRBV29-1
CDR3aa: CSLRGGSKEETQYF
CDR3nt: TGCAGCCTTCGCGGGGGATCTAAAGAGGAGACCCAGTACTTC

abundance: .
d_gene: .
j_gene: TRBJ2-7
len: 13
v_gene: TRBV6-2/TRBV6-3
CDR3aa: CASSQRVFHEQYF
CDR3nt: TGTGCCAGCAGCCAGCGGGTTTTCCACGAGCAGTACTTC

abundance: .
d_gene: .
j_gene: TRBJ2-5
len: 13
v_gene: TRBV12-3/TRBV12-4
CDR3aa: CANSFVFGETQYF
CDR3nt: TGTGCCAACAGTTTTGTTTTTGGGGAGACCCAGTACTTC

abundance: .
d_gene: TRBD1
j_gene: TRBJ2-7
len: 15
v_gene: TRBV11-2
CDR3aa: CASSTGTGGSYGQYF
CDR3nt: TGTGCCAGCAGCACCGGGACAGGGGGCAGCTACGGGCAGTACTTC

abundance: .
d_gene: TRBD1
j_gene: TRBJ2-5
len: 13
v_gene: TRBV29-1
CDR3aa: CSVYRDSHGTQYF
CDR3nt: TGCAGCGTTTACCGGGACAGCCATGGGACCCAGTACTTC

abundance: .
d_gene: TRBD1
j_gene: TRBJ2-5
len: 15
v_gene: TRBV12-3/TRBV12-4
CDR3aa: CVSSSRQGPWDTQYF
CDR3nt: TGTGTCAGCAGTTCCCGACAGGGGCCTTGGGATACCCAGTACTTC